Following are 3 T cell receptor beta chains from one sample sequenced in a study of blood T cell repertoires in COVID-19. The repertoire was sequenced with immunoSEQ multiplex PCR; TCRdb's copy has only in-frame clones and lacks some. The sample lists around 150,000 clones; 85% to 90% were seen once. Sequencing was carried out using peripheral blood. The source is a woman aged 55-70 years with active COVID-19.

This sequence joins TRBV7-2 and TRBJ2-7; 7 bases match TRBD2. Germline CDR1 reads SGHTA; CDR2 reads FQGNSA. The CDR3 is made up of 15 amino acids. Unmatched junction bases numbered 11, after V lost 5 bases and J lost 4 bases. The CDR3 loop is CASSLVRELIYEQYF. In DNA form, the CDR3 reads TGTGCCAGCAGCCTTGTGCGGGAGTTGATTTACGAGCAGTACTTC.

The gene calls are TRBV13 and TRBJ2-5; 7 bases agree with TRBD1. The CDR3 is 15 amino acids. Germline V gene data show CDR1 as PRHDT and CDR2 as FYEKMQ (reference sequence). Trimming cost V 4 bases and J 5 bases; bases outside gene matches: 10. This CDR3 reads CASSSRYRGEETQYF. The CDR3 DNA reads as TGTGCCAGCAGCTCGCGTTACAGGGGCGAGGAGACCCAGTACTTC.

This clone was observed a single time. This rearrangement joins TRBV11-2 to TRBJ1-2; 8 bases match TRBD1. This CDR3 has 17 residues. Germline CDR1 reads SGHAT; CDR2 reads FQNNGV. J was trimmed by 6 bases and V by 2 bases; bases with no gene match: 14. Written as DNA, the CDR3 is TGTGCCAGCAGCTTATTAAACCCGGGACAGGAAAGCAATGGCTACACCTTC. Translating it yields CASSLLNPGQESNGYTF.